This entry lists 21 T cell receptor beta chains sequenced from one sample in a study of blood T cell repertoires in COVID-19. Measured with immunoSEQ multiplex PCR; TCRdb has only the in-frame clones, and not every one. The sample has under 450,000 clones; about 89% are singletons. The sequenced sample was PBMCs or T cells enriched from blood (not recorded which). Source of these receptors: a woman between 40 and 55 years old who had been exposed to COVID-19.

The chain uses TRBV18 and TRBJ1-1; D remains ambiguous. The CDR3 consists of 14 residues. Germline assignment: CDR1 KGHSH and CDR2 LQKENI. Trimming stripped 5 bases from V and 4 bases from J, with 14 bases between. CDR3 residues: CASSMRLGPTEAFF. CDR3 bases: TGTGCCAGCTCAATGCGACTAGGGCCCACTGAAGCTTTCTTT.

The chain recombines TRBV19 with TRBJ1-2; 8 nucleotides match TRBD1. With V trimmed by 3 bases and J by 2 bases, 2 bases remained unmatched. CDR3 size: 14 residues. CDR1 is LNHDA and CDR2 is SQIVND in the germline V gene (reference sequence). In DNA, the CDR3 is TGTGCCAGTAGTATTCGGGACAGGAACTATGGCTACACCTTC. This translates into CASSIRDRNYGYTF.

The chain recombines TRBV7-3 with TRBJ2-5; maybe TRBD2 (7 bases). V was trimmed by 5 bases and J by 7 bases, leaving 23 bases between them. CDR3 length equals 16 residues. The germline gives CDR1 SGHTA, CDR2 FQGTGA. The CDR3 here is CASSPTPSQGRVTQYF. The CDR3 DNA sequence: TGTGCCAGCAGCCCAACCCCCTCGCAGGGGAGGGTGACCCAGTACTTC.

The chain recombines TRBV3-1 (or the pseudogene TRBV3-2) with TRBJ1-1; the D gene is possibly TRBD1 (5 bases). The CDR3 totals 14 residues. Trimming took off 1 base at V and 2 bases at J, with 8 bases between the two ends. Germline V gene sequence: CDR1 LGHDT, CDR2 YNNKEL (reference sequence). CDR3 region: CASSQAGSNTEAFF. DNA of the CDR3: TGTGCCAGCAGCCAAGCAGGGTCCAACACTGAAGCTTTCTTT.

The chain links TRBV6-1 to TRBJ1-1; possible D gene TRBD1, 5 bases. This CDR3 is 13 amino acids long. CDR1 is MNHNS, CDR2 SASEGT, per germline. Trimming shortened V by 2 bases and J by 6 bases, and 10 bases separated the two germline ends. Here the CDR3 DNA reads TGTGCCAGCAGTGAAACTGCGGGGGCTGAAGCTTTCTTT. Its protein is CASSETAGAEAFF.

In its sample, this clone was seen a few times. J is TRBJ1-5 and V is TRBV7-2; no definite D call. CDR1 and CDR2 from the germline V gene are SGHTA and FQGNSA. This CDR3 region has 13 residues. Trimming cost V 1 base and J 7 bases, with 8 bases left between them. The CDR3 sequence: CASSLVIRQPQHF. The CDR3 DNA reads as TGTGCCAGCAGCTTAGTCATCAGACAGCCCCAGCATTTT. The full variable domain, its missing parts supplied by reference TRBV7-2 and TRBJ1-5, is GAGVSQSPSNKVTEKGKDVELRCDPISGHTALYWYRQSLGQGLEFLIYFQGNSAPDKSGLPSDRFSAERTGGSVSTLTIQRTQQEDSAVYLCASSLVIRQPQHFGDGTRLSIL.

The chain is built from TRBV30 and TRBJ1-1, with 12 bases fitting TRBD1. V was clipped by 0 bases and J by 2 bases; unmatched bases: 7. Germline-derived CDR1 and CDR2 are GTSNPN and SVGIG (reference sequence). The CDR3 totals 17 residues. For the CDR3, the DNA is TGTGCCTGGAGTGTAGGCCGGGACAGGGGGCGAAACACTGAAGCTTTCTTT. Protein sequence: CAWSVGRDRGRNTEAFF.

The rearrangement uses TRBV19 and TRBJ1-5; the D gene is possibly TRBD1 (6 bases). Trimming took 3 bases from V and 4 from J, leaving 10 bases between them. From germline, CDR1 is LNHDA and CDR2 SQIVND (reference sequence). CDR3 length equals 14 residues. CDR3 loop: CASSIRTANQPQHF. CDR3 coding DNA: TGTGCCAGTAGTATCAGGACAGCTAATCAGCCCCAGCATTTT. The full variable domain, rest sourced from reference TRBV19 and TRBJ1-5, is DGGITQSPKYLFRKEGQNVTLSCEQNLNHDAMYWYRQDPGQGLRLIYYSQIVNDFQKGDIAEGYSVSREKKESFPLTVTSAQKNPTAFYLCASSIRTANQPQHFGDGTRLSIL.

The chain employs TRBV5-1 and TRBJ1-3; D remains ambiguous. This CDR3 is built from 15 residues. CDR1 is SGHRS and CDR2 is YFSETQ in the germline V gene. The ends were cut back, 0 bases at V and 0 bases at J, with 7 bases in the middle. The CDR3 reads CASSLEPNSGNTIYF. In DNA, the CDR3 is TGCGCCAGCAGCTTGGAGCCGAACTCTGGAAACACCATATATTTT.

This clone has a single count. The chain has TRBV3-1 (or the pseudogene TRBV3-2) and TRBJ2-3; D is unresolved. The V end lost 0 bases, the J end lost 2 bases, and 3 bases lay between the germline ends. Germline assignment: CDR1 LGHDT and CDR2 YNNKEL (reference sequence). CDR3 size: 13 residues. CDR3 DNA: TGTGCCAGCAGCCAAGATAACACAGATACGCAGTATTTT. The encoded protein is CASSQDNTDTQYF.

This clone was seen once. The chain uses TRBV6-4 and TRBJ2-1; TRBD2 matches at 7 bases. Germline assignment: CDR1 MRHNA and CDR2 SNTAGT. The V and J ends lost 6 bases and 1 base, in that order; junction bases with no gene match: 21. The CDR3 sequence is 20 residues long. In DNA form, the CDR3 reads TGTGCCAGCAGCTCTATACCAAATTCCGCGGGCGGGGGTTCCTACAATGAGCAGTTCTTC. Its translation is CASSSIPNSAGGGSYNEQFF.

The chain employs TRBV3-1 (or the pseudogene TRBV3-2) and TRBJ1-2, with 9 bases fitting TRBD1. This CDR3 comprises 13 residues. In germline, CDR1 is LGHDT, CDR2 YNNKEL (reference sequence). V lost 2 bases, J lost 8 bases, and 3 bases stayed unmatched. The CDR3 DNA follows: TGTGCCAGCAGCCAAACAGGGGGCAGAGGCTACACCTTC. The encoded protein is CASSQTGGRGYTF.

CDR3 nucleotides: TGCGCCAGCAGCCCGGGACAGGTGAATGAAAAACTGTTTTTT. Protein sequence: CASSPGQVNEKLFF. The rearrangement links TRBV5-1 to TRBJ1-4; 8 nucleotides line up with TRBD1. The germline gives CDR1 SGHRS, CDR2 YFSETQ. J lost 5 bases, V lost 4 bases, and 4 bases had no gene match. The CDR3 totals 14 residues. The full variable domain, rest sourced from reference TRBV5-1 and TRBJ1-4, is KAGVTQTPRYLIKTRGQQVTLSCSPISGHRSVSWYQQTPGQGLQFLFEYFSETQRNKGNFPGRFSGRQFSNSRSEMNVSTLELGDSALYLCASSPGQVNEKLFFGSGTQLSVL.

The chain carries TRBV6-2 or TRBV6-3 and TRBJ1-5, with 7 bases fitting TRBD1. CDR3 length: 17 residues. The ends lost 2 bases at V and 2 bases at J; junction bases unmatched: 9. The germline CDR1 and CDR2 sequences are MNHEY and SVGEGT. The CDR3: CASSYPGTVLRNQPQHF. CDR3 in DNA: TGTGCCAGCAGTTACCCAGGGACAGTCCTACGCAATCAGCCCCAGCATTTT.

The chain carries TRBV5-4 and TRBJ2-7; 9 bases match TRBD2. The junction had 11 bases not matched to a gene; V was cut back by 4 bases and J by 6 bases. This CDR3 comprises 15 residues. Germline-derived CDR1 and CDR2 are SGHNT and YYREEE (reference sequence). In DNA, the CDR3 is TGTGCCAGCAGCGGGAGCTTAGCGGGGGCTGGCGAGCAGTACTTC. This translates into CASSGSLAGAGEQYF.

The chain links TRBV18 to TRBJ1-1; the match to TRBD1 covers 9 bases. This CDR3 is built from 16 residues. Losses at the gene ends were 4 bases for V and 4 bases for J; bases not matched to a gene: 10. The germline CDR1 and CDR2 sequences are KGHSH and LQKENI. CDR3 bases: TGTGCCAGCTCACGTCTTCCGGGACAGGGAGGCACTGAAGCTTTCTTT. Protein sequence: CASSRLPGQGGTEAFF.

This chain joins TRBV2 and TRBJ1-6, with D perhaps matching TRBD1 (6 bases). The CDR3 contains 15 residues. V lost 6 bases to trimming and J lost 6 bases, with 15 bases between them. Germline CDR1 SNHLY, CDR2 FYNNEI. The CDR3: CASRKIQGSNSPLHF. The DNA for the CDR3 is TGTGCCAGCAGGAAAATACAGGGTAGTAATTCACCCCTCCACTTT.

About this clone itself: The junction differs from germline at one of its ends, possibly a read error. The CDR3 DNA is TGTGCTAGCAGCCGTACAATAGCGGGGGCCTCGGTGAGCTCCTACAATGAGCAGTTCTTC. Encoded protein: CASSRTIAGASVSSYNEQFF. V and J are TRBV7-7 and TRBJ2-1; TRBD2 matches at 9 bases. Germline V lookup: CDR1 SSHAT, CDR2 FNYEAQ (reference sequence). CDR3 length equals 20 residues. The variable domain in full, completed from reference TRBV7-7 and TRBJ2-1, reads GAGVSQSPRYKVTKRGQDVTLRCDPISSHATLYWYQQALGQGPEFLTYFNYEAQPDKSGLPSDRFSAERPEGSISTLTIQRTEQRDSAMYRCASSRTIAGASVSSYNEQFFGPGTRLTVL.

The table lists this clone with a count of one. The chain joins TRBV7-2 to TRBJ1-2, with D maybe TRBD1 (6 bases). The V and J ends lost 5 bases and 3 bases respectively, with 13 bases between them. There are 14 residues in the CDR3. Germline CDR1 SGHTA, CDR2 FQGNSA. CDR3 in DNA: TGTGCCAGCAGCCCCGGGGACATCTACTATGGCTACACCTTC. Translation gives CASSPGDIYYGYTF.

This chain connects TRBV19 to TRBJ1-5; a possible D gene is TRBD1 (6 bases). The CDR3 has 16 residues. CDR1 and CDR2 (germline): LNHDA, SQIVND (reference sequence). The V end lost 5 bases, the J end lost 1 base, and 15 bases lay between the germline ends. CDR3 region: CASSPGTLRSNQPQHF. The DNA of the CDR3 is TGTGCCAGTAGTCCGGGGACACTAAGGAGCAATCAGCCCCAGCATTTT.

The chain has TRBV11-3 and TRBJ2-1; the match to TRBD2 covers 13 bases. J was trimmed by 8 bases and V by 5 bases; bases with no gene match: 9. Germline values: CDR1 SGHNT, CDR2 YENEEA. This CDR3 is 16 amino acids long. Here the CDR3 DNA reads TGTGCCAGCAGCACCCGACTAGCGGGGGGAACTGATGAGCAGTTCTTC. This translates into CASSTRLAGGTDEQFF. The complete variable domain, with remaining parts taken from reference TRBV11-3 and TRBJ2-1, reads EAGVVQSPRYKIIEKKQPVAFWCNPISGHNTLYWYLQNLGQGPELLIRYENEEAVDDSQLPKDRFSAERLKGVDSTLKIQPAELGDSAVYLCASSTRLAGGTDEQFFGPGTRLTVL.